This T cell receptor beta chain was identified in a study of T-cell reconstitution after alpha-beta-depleted transplantation in children. Library preparation (for TCRbeta) was performed with unique molecular identifiers. Using its own MiXCR run on the PCR reads, TCRdb lists one record per CDR3 protein. The table records about 500,000 distinct CDR3 sequences, approximately 32% of them present only once. Trimming left V 2 bases short and J 2 bases short, with 16 bases between. This CDR3 has 16 residues. Germline loops: CDR1 MNHEY, CDR2 SMNVEV (reference sequence). Sequences were derived from PBMCs from the stem cell graft donor, sampled from the stem cell graft. The sequence came from a human donor who donated a stem cell graft to a child with aplastic anemia. V usage is TRBV27 and J usage is TRBJ2-7, with unresolved D. DNA for the CDR3: TGTGCCAGCAGTTTAATGGCAGCGAGTAACCCCTACGAGCAGTACTTC. Translated, it gives CASSLMAASNPYEQYF.